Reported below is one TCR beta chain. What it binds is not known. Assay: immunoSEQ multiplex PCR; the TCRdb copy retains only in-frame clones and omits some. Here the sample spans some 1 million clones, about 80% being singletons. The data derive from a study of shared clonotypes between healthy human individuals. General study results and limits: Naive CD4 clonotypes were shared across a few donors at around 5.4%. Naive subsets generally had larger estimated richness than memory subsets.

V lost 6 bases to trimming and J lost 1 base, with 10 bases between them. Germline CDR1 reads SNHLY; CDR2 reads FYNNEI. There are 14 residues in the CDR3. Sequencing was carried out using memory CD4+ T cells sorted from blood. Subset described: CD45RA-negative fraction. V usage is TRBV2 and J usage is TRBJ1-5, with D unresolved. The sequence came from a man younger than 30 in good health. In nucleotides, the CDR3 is TGTGCCAGCAGGGGTACAGTGAGCAATCAGCCCCAGCATTTT. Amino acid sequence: CASRGTVSNQPQHF.